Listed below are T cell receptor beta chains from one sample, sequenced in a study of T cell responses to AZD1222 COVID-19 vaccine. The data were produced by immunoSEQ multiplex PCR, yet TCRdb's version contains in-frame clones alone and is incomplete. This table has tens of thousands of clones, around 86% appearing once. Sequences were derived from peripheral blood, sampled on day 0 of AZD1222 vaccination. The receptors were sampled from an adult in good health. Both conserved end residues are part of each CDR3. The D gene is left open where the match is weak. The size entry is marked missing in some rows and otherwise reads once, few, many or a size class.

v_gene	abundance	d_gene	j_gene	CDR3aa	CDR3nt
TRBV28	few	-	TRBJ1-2	CASSLRSYGYTF	TGTGCCAGCAGTTTACGGAGCTATGGCTACACCTTC
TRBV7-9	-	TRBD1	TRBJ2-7	CASSLRGTGTYEQYF	TGTGCCAGCAGCTTAAGGGGGACAGGAACCTACGAGCAGTACTTC
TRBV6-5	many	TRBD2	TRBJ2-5	CALSQRGKQETQYF	TGTGCCCTCAGCCAGCGGGGGAAACAAGAGACCCAGTACTTC
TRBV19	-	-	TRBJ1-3	CASSKTGIVGNTIYF	TGTGCCAGTAGCAAAACAGGGATTGTCGGAAACACCATATATTTT
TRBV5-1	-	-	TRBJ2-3	CASSYDTDTQYF	TGCGCCAGCAGTTACGACACAGATACGCAGTATTTT
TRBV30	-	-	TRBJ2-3	CAWSRGLTDTQYF	TGTGCCTGGAGCAGGGGACTCACAGATACGCAGTATTTT
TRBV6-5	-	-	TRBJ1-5	CASRSGTIANQPQHF	TGTGCCAGCAGGTCGGGGACCATCGCCAATCAGCCCCAGCATTTT
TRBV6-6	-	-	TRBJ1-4	CASSRRRPTNEKLFF	TGTGCCAGCAGTAGAAGACGGCCAACTAATGAAAAACTGTTTTTT
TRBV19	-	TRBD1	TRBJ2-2	CASSIEGQGAANTGELFF	TGTGCCAGTAGTATCGAGGGACAGGGGGCCGCGAACACCGGGGAGCTGTTTTTT
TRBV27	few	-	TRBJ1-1	CASIRNTEAFF	TGTGCCAGCATAAGGAACACTGAAGCTTTCTTT
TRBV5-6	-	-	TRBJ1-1	CASSLAGFWTEAFF	TGTGCCAGCAGCTTGGCTGGTTTCTGGACTGAAGCTTTCTTT
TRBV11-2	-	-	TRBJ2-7	CASSSPGQGHIYEQYF	TGTGCCAGCAGCTCACCGGGGCAGGGGCACATCTACGAGCAGTACTTC
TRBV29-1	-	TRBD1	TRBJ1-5	CSVGDRARPEHISNQPQHF	TGCAGCGTGGGGGACAGGGCCCGGCCCGAACACATTAGCAATCAGCCCCAGCATTTT
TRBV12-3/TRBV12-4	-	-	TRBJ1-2	CASSLPSYGYTF	TGTGCCAGCAGTTTACCGAGTTATGGCTACACCTTC
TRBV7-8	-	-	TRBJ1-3	CASRDSGNTIYF	TGTGCCAGCAGGGACTCTGGAAACACCATATATTTT
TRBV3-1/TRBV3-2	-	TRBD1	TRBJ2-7	CASSQGQGGPYEQYF	TGTGCCAGCAGCCAAGGACAGGGGGGACCCTACGAGCAGTACTTC
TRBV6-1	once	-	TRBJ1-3	CASSEGTSRNTIYF	TGTGCCAGCAGTGAAGGGACTTCTCGGAACACCATATATTTT
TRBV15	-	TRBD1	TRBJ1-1	CATSRPTGGGTEAFF	TGTGCCACCAGCAGACCTACAGGGGGTGGCACTGAAGCTTTCTTT
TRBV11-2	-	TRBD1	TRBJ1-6	CASSLEGAVFSPLHF	TGTGCCAGCAGCTTGGAGGGGGCGGTGTTTTCACCCCTCCACTTT
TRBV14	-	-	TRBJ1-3	CASSLIFGSSGNTIYF	TGTGCCAGCAGCTTGATTTTTGGGAGCTCTGGAAACACCATATATTTT
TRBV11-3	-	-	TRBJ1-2	CASREGREYGYTF	TGTGCCAGCAGGGAGGGCCGCGAATATGGCTACACCTTC
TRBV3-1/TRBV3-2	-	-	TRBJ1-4	CASTGADEKLFF	TGTGCCAGCACGGGGGCCGATGAAAAACTGTTTTTT
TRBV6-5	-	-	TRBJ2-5	CASSWRVQETQYF	TGTGCCAGCAGTTGGCGGGTACAAGAGACCCAGTACTTC
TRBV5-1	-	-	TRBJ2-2	CASSLTNTGELFF	TGCGCCAGCAGCCTAACGAACACCGGGGAGCTGTTTTTT
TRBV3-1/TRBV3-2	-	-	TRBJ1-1	CASSQDPNTEAFF	TGTGCCAGCAGCCAAGATCCGAACACTGAAGCTTTCTTT
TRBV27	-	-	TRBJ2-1	CASRQDWASHNEQFF	TGTGCCAGCAGACAGGACTGGGCGTCCCACAATGAGCAGTTCTTC
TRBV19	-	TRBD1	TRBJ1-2	CASSSDRGYGYTF	TGTGCCAGTAGTTCGGACAGGGGTTATGGCTACACCTTC